This is a list of T cell receptor beta chains from one sample in a study of OX40 agonist ivuxolimab in advanced cancers. Clones were sequenced by immunoSEQ multiplex PCR, and TCRdb holds only the in-frame ones, with some missing. The data show 65,000 to 70,000 clones, with roughly 89% seen just once and roughly a tenth held by the top ten. The source material was CD4+ or CD8+ T cells sorted from blood, sampled in a trial of the OX40 agonist ivuxolimab. Receptors originate from an adult with an advanced solid tumor such as melanoma, head and neck, liver or kidney cancer. The CDR3 runs from the conserved cysteine through the conserved F or W. A D gene is named only where the DNA matches it firmly. Size is omitted from some rows. Given values are once, few, many or a class for expanded clones.

CDR3 DNA	CDR3 protein	CDR3 length	V gene	J gene	clone size	D gene
TGTGCCAGCAGCCAAGATCCGGGGCAGGGAGGGAAAAATGAGCAGTTCTTC	CASSQDPGQGGKNEQFF	17	TRBV4-2	TRBJ2-1	NA	TRBD2
TGTGCCAGCAGCAATTTCTCGAGGGAGGGCCCTTTCGAGCAGTACTTC	CASSNFSREGPFEQYF	16	TRBV21-1	TRBJ2-7	NA	NA
TGTGCCAGCGCACTCCCGGGACTAGCGGGAGGGCGGCGCGAGCAGTACTTC	CASALPGLAGGRREQYF	17	TRBV9	TRBJ2-7	NA	TRBD2
TGTGCCAGCAGCCAACAGGGTAGTAGGTACGAGCAGTACTTC	CASSQQGSRYEQYF	14	TRBV7-2	TRBJ2-7	NA	NA
TGTGCCAGCAGGAAGGTCAAAAACTATGGCTACACCTTC	CASRKVKNYGYTF	13	TRBV28	TRBJ1-2	NA	NA
TGCAGCGCTCGGTGGACACAAGAGACCCAGTACTTC	CSARWTQETQYF	12	TRBV29-1	TRBJ2-5	NA	NA
TGTGCCAGCAGTTTGGGAGGGGACAGCAATCAGCCCCAGCATTTT	CASSLGGDSNQPQHF	15	TRBV28	TRBJ1-5	NA	NA
TGTGCCAGCAGCTCTGCCCTTTCCAACACCGGGGAGCTGTTTTTT	CASSSALSNTGELFF	15	TRBV5-5	TRBJ2-2	NA	NA
TGTGCCAGCTCACCACCGGCCACTAAGAACACTGAAGCTTTCTTT	CASSPPATKNTEAFF	15	TRBV18	TRBJ1-1	few	NA
TGTGCCAGCAGCGGCAGTGGCGGGCGGAATGAAAAACTGTTTTTT	CASSGSGGRNEKLFF	15	TRBV9	TRBJ1-4	NA	NA
TGTGCCAGCAGCGTCGGCTCATTTGGACAGGGCCAGTCATGGGAGCAGTTCTTC	CASSVGSFGQGQSWEQFF	18	TRBV9	TRBJ2-1	NA	TRBD1
TGTGCCAGCAGTGATCCCCCTGGACAGGGAGGCAATTCACCCCTCCACTTT	CASSDPPGQGGNSPLHF	17	TRBV2	TRBJ1-6	NA	TRBD1
TGTGCCAGCTCCCCGCCCCGGACTAGCGGGGGAGTGTACGAGCAGTACTTC	CASSPPRTSGGVYEQYF	17	TRBV18	TRBJ2-7	NA	TRBD2
TGTGCCATCAGTCAGGGAGCCTTTGAAGCTTTCTTT	CAISQGAFEAFF	12	TRBV10-3	TRBJ1-1	NA	NA
TGTGCCAGCAGGCCCGGACTAGCCACAGATACGCAGTATTTT	CASRPGLATDTQYF	14	TRBV6-5	TRBJ2-3	once	TRBD2
TGTGCCAGCAGTGACCCTGGGCAGCCCCAGCATTTT	CASSDPGQPQHF	12	TRBV27	TRBJ1-5	once	NA
TGTGCCAGCAGTCGGACGGCAGTAGGGACGGGGGTTCACAATGAGCAGTTCTTC	CASSRTAVGTGVHNEQFF	18	TRBV6-4	TRBJ2-1	NA	NA